The 22 T cell receptor beta chains reported below all come from one sample, sequenced in a study of blood T cell repertoires in COVID-19. Generated by immunoSEQ multiplex PCR, the TCRdb table keeps only in-frame clones and is missing some. In the table there are 350,000 to 450,000 clones, more than 80% of which are singletons. The source material was peripheral blood. These TCRs come from a man in his forties or fifties with acute or convalescent COVID-19.

This sequence joins TRBV4-3 and TRBJ2-3; TRBD2 matches at 7 bases. This CDR3 comprises 17 residues. The V and J ends lost 5 bases and 2 bases, in that order; junction bases with no gene match: 13. Looked up from germline, CDR1 is LGHNA and CDR2 is YSLEER. CDR3 bases: TGCGCCAGCAGCTGGGAGGGGCCCGGTGAGGACACAGATACGCAGTATTTT. Translated, it gives CASSWEGPGEDTDTQYF.

The chain recombines TRBV15 with TRBJ2-1, with TRBD2 matching 13 bases. CDR1 LNHNV and CDR2 YYDKDF come from the germline V gene (reference sequence). J lost 3 bases, V lost 5 bases, and 13 bases had no gene match. This CDR3 contains 19 residues. The CDR3 DNA reads as TGTGCCACCAGCGCGGAACTAGCGGGAGGGCCAAGTAGCTACAATGAGCAGTTCTTC. Translation: CATSAELAGGPSSYNEQFF.

The J gene is TRBJ1-2, the V gene TRBV18, with 10 bases lining up with TRBD1. Germline-derived CDR1 and CDR2 are KGHSH and LQKENI. This CDR3 spans 14 amino acids. V shed 0 bases and J 5 bases; nucleotides not matched to a gene: 0. CDR3 loop: CASSPPGQGYGYTF. The CDR3 DNA is TGTGCCAGCTCACCACCGGGACAGGGGTATGGCTACACCTTC.

The chain recombines TRBV5-6 with TRBJ2-7; a possible D gene is TRBD2 (5 bases). The CDR3 runs to 15 residues. Trimming stripped 0 bases from V and 4 bases from J, with 14 bases between. Germline CDR1 SGHDT, CDR2 YYEEEE. CDR3 residues: CASSLVLTGRYEQYF. The CDR3 DNA follows: TGTGCCAGCAGCTTGGTCTTAACTGGGAGATACGAGCAGTACTTC.

The rearrangement joins TRBV7-2 to TRBJ1-2; a weak D match, TRBD1 (6 bases). CDR3 size: 14 residues. Germline-derived CDR1 and CDR2 are SGHTA and FQGNSA. Trimming took off 5 bases at V and 7 bases at J, with 17 bases between the two ends. CDR3 amino acids: CASSLPPGGPGYTF. The CDR3 coding sequence is TGTGCCAGCAGCCTCCCTCCGGGGGGGCCTGGCTACACCTTC.

Note on this clone: Additional DNA sequences in this sample encode the identical CDR3. The chain couples TRBV27 to TRBJ1-2; no clear D gene. The germline V and J ends were trimmed by 0 bases and 2 bases, with 4 bases remaining between them. The V gene's germline CDR1 is MNHEY and CDR2 SMNVEV (reference sequence). This CDR3 region has 13 residues. The CDR3 region is CASSLSPNYGYTF. CDR3 sequence (DNA): TGTGCCAGCAGTTTATCCCCGAACTATGGCTACACCTTC.

This chain joins TRBV28 and TRBJ1-2, with D hard to call. V lost 6 bases, J lost 5 bases, and 19 bases lay in between. The length of the CDR3 is 15 residues. Germline CDR1 and CDR2: MDHEN and SYDVKM. This CDR3 reads CASSLSGRTLYGYTF. Here the CDR3 DNA reads TGTGCCAGCAGCCTGAGTGGGAGAACCCTATATGGCTACACCTTC.

This chain joins TRBV19 and TRBJ2-1; TRBD2 agrees at 9 bases. Unmatched junction bases numbered 10, after V lost 7 bases and J lost 0 bases. This CDR3 spans 17 amino acids. Germline loops: CDR1 LNHDA, CDR2 SQIVND (reference sequence). The CDR3 sequence is CASTSFGGRDSYNEQFF. CDR3 in DNA: TGTGCCAGTACCTCATTCGGCGGGAGGGACTCCTACAATGAGCAGTTCTTC.

This chain uses TRBV18 with TRBJ2-7; TRBD2 aligns across 10 bases. With 3 bases clipped from V and 2 bases from J, the junction kept 4 bases outside the gene matches. The germline V gene encodes CDR1 KGHSH and CDR2 LQKENI. CDR3 length: 15 amino acids. The CDR3 nucleotides read TGTGCCAGCTCACCGACTAGCGGGCCGCCCTACGAGCAGTACTTC. Its protein product is CASSPTSGPPYEQYF. Combining the CDR3 with reference TRBV18 and TRBJ2-7 gives the whole variable domain NAGVMQNPRHLVRRRGQEARLRCSPMKGHSHVYWYRQLPEEGLKFMVYLQKENIIDESGMPKERFSAEFPKEGPSILRIQQVVRGDSAAYFCASSPTSGPPYEQYFGPGTRLTVT.

The chain uses TRBV2 and TRBJ1-1, with unresolved D. Germline CDR1 reads SNHLY; CDR2 reads FYNNEI. CDR3 length: 14 amino acids. V was trimmed by 4 bases and J by 3 bases, leaving 12 bases between them. CDR3 sequence (DNA): TGTGCCAGCAGTGCCCTCGCGAGGGACACTGAAGCTTTCTTT. It encodes CASSALARDTEAFF. Variable domain in full (rest from reference TRBV2 and TRBJ1-1): EPEVTQTPSHQVTQMGQEVILRCVPISNHLYFYWYRQILGQKVEFLVSFYNNEISEKSEIFDDQFSVERPDGSNFTLKIRSTKLEDSAMYFCASSALARDTEAFFGQGTRLTVV.

This sequence joins TRBV11-2 and TRBJ1-3; the D gene is possibly TRBD1 (6 bases). This CDR3 has 16 amino acids. Between the trimmed V and J ends, which lost 6 bases and 0 bases, there was a span of 15 bases. CDR1 is SGHAT, CDR2 FQNNGV, per germline. For the CDR3, the DNA is TGTGCCAGCAGTTCAGGGGCAGATTTCTCTGGAAACACCATATATTTT. It yields the protein CASSSGADFSGNTIYF. Full variable domain (remainder filled in from reference TRBV11-2 and TRBJ1-3): EAGVAQSPRYKIIEKRQSVAFWCNPISGHATLYWYQQILGQGPKLLIQFQNNGVVDDSQLPKDRFSAERLKGVDSTLKIQPAKLEDSAVYLCASSSGADFSGNTIYFGEGSWLTVV.

The chain joins TRBV5-8 to TRBJ1-5; 7 positions match TRBD1. J lost 2 bases, V lost 2 bases, and 4 bases had no gene match. The germline CDR1 and CDR2 sequences are SGHTS and YDEGEE. The CDR3 is 15 amino acids. The CDR3 loop is CASSFTGDGNQPQHF. In DNA, the CDR3 is TGTGCCAGCAGCTTTACAGGGGATGGCAATCAGCCCCAGCATTTT.

The chain combines TRBV2 with TRBJ1-5; TRBD1 matches 9 bases. This CDR3 is built from 15 residues. After removal of 6 bases from V and 0 bases from J, the junction contained 3 bases not matched to a gene. Germline V gene data show CDR1 as SNHLY and CDR2 as FYNNEI. The CDR3 nucleotides read TGTGCCAGCAGGGACAGGGGCCCTAGCAATCAGCCCCAGCATTTT. It encodes CASRDRGPSNQPQHF.

The chain is built from TRBV19 and TRBJ1-5, with 7 bases that match TRBD1. The junction had 7 bases not matched to a gene; V was cut back by 5 bases and J by 6 bases. CDR1 is LNHDA, CDR2 SQIVND, per germline (reference sequence). CDR3 length equals 14 residues. Here the CDR3 reads CASSLRQGLQPQHF. The CDR3, as DNA: TGTGCCAGTAGTCTTCGACAGGGACTTCAGCCCCAGCATTTT.

The chain has TRBV2 and TRBJ2-3; 11 bases are a match to TRBD2. This CDR3 comprises 16 residues. The V segment lost 2 bases and the J segment 5 bases; nucleotides outside the gene matches: 6. Germline V gene data show CDR1 as SNHLY and CDR2 as FYNNEI. The DNA for the CDR3 is TGTGCCAGCAGTGAATGGCTAGCGGGGGGCGTAGATACGCAGTATTTT. Translating gives CASSEWLAGGVDTQYF. Looking up the rest from reference TRBV2 and TRBJ2-3 gives the full variable domain: EPEVTQTPSHQVTQMGQEVILRCVPISNHLYFYWYRQILGQKVEFLVSFYNNEISEKSEIFDDQFSVERPDGSNFTLKIRSTKLEDSAMYFCASSEWLAGGVDTQYFGPGTRLTVL.

This clone was seen once. In DNA form, the CDR3 reads TGTGCCAGCAGCTACGAAACGGCGGGCTCCTACGAGCAGTACTTC. Translating it yields CASSYETAGSYEQYF. V is TRBV5-5 and J is TRBJ2-7; possible D gene TRBD2, 5 bases. Trimming pared 3 bases from V and 0 bases from J, leaving 13 bases between. The CDR3 length is 15 residues. Germline V gives CDR1 SGHKS, CDR2 YYEKEE (reference sequence).

The chain links TRBV11-2 to TRBJ2-7; TRBD2 might be the D (6 bases). Germline V gives CDR1 SGHAT, CDR2 FQNNGV. The CDR3 has 14 residues. Trimming left V 3 bases short and J 2 bases short, with 11 bases between. The CDR3 loop reads CASSFRGKTYEQYF. The CDR3 bases are TGTGCCAGCAGCTTTCGGGGGAAAACCTACGAGCAGTACTTC.

This chain uses TRBV28 with TRBJ1-5; D is unclear. With 11 bases removed from V and 0 bases from J, the gap between germline ends came to 11 bases. The germline V gene encodes CDR1 MDHEN and CDR2 SYDVKM. CDR3 size: 13 residues. CDR3 bases: TGTGCCGCGGGAGAGGATAGCAATCAGCCCCAGCATTTT. Its protein product is CAAGEDSNQPQHF.

The chain carries TRBV7-3 and TRBJ1-1; D is unresolved. The CDR3 consists of 14 residues. The germline gives CDR1 SGHTA, CDR2 FQGTGA. V gave up 7 bases and J gave up 1 base, with 13 bases separating them. In DNA form, the CDR3 reads TGTGCCAGCACCCTATCGAGGGAGAACACTGAAGCTTTCTTT. Its translation is CASTLSRENTEAFF.

The rearrangement joins TRBV7-9 to TRBJ1-1; D gene uncertain. The CDR3 contains 17 residues. Germline V gene lookup returns CDR1 SEHNR and CDR2 FQNEAQ (reference sequence). V lost 5 bases to trimming and J lost 6 bases, with 25 bases between them. This CDR3 reads CASSVGSRRASKSEAFF. CDR3 nucleotide sequence: TGTGCCAGCAGCGTTGGCTCTCGGCGGGCGTCCAAATCTGAAGCTTTCTTT. Full variable domain (outside the CDR3, taken from reference TRBV7-9 and TRBJ1-1): DTGVSQNPRHKITKRGQNVTFRCDPISEHNRLYWYRQTLGQGPEFLTYFQNEAQLEKSRLLSDRFSAERPKGSFSTLEIQRTEQGDSAMYLCASSVGSRRASKSEAFFGQGTRLTVV.

The chain links TRBV6-2 or TRBV6-3 to TRBJ2-5; 14 bases map to TRBD2. The CDR3 has 15 amino acids. Germline values: CDR1 MNHEY, CDR2 SVGEGT. V lost 5 bases to trimming and J lost 4 bases; unmatched junction nucleotides: 3. The DNA for the CDR3 is TGTGCCAGCAGTCAGGGACTAGCGGGGGCAGAGACCCAGTACTTC. Protein: CASSQGLAGAETQYF.

This clone was picked up a small number of times. CDR3: CASNERETGELFF. The CDR3 nucleotides read TGCGCCAGCAACGAGCGAGAAACCGGGGAGCTGTTTTTT. The chain recombines TRBV10-2 with TRBJ2-2; D gene unclear. CDR1 WSHSY and CDR2 SAAADI come from the germline V gene. The CDR3 consists of 13 residues. Trimming pared 7 bases from V and 5 bases from J, leaving 11 bases between.